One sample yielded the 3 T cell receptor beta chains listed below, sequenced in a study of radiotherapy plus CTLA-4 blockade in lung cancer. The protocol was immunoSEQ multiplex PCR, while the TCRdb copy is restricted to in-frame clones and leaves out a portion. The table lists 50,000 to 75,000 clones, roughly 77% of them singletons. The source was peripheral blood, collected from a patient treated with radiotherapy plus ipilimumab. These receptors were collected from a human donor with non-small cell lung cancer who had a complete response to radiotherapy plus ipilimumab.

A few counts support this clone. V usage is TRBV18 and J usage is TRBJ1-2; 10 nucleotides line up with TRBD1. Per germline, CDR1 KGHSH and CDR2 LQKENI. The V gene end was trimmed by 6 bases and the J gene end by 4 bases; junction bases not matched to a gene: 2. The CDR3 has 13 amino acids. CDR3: CASSRDRGYGYTF. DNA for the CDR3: TGTGCCAGCTCCCGGGACAGGGGCTATGGCTACACCTTC.

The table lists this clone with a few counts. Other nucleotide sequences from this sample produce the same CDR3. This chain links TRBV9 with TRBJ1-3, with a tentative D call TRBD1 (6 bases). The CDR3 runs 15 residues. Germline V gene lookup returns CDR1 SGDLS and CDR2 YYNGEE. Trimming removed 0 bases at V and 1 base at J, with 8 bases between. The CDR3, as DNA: TGTGCCAGCAGCGTAGTAGGGGGTTCTGGAAACACCATATATTTT. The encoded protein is CASSVVGGSGNTIYF.

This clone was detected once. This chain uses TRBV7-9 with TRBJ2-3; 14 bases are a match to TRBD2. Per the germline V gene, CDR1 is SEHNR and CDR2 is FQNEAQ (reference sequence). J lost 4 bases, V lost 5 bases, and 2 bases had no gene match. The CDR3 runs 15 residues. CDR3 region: CASSGLAGGADTQYF. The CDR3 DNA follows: TGTGCCAGCAGCGGACTAGCGGGAGGAGCAGATACGCAGTATTTT.